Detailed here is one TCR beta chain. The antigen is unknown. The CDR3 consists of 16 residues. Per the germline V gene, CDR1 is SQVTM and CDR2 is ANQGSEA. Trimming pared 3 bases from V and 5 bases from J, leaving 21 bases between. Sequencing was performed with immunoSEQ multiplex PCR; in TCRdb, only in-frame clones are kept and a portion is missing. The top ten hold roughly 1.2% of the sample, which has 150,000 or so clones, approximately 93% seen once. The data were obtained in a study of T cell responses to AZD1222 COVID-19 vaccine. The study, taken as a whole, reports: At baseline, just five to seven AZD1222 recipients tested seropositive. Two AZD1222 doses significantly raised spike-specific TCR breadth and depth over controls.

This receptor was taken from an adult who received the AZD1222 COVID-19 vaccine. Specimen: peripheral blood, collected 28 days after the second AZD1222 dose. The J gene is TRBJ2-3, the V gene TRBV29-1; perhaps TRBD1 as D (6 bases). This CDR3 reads CSVDKSVGGLGDTQYF. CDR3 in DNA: TGCAGCGTTGACAAAAGTGTTGGGGGCCTAGGAGATACGCAGTATTTT.